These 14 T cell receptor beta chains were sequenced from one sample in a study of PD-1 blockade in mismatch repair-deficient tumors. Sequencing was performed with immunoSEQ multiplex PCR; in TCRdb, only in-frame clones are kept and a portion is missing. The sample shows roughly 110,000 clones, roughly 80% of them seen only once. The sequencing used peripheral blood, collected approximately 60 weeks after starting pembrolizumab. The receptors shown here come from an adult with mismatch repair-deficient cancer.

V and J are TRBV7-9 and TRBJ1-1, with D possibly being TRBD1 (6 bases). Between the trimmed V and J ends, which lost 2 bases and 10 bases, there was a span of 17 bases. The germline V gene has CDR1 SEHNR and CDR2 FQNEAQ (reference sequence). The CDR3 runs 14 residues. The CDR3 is CASSLNRGVGPAFF. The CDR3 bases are TGTGCCAGCAGCTTAAATAGGGGGGTTGGTCCAGCTTTCTTT.

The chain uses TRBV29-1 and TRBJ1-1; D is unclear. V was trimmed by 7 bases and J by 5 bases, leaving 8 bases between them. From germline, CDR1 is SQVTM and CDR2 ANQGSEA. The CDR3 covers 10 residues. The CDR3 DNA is TGCAGCGCCTGGGAAACTGAAGCTTTCTTT. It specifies CSAWETEAFF.

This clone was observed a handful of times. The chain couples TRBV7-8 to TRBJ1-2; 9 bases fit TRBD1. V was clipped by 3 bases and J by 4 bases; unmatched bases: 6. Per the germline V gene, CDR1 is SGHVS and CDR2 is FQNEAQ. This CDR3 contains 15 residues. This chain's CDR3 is CASSLGQGRTYGYTF. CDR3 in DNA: TGTGCCAGCAGCTTGGGACAGGGACGTACCTATGGCTACACCTTC.

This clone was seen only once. CDR3 residues: CAISTGTSGRGTDTQYF. The CDR3 DNA reads TGTGCCATCAGTACAGGGACTAGCGGGAGAGGCACAGATACGCAGTATTTT. The chain carries TRBV10-3 and TRBJ2-3, with 14 bases that match TRBD2. CDR3 length equals 17 residues. V lost 5 bases, J lost 1 base, and 5 bases stayed unmatched. CDR1 is ENHRY, CDR2 SYGVKD, per germline.

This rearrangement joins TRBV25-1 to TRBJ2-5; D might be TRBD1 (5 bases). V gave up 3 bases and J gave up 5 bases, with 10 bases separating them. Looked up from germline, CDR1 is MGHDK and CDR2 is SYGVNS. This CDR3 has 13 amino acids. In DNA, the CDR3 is TGTGCCAGCAGTGATGCAGGGTCGGAGACCCAGTACTTC. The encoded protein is CASSDAGSETQYF.

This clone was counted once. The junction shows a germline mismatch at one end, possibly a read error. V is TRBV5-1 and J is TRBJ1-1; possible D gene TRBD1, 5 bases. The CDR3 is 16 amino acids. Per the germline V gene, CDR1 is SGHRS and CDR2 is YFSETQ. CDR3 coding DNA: TGCGCCAGCAGCTTGCGGGGGAGGGAAGATAACAGTGAAGCTTTCTTT. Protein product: CASSLRGREDNSEAFF. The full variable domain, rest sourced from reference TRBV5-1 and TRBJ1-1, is KAGVTQTPRYLIKTRGQQVTLSCSPISGHRSVSWYQQTPGQGLQFLFEYFSETQRNKGNFPGRFSGRQFSNSRSEMNVSTLELGDSALYLCASSLRGREDNSEAFFGQGTRLTVV.

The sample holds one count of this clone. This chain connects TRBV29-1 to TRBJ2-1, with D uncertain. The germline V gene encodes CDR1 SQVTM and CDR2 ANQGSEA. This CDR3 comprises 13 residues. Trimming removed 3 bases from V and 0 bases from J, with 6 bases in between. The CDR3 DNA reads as TGCAGCGTTGACTCGAGCTCCTACAATGAGCAGTTCTTC. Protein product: CSVDSSSYNEQFF.

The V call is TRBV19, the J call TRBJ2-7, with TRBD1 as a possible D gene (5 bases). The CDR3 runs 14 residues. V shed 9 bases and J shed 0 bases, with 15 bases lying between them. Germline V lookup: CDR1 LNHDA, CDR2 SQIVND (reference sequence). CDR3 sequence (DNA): TGTGCCAGCCGCGGACAAAGAAGCTCCTACGAGCAGTACTTC. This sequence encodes CASRGQRSSYEQYF.

CDR3 sequence reads: CASNQFRTLREHDILTGELFF. Here the CDR3 DNA reads TGTGCCAGCAACCAATTTCGGACGCTCCGGGAGCACGATATATTAACCGGGGAGCTGTTTTTT. The rearrangement joins TRBV28 to TRBJ2-2, with D possibly matching TRBD2 (6 bases). This CDR3 is built from 21 residues. V was trimmed by 7 bases and J by 5 bases, leaving 35 bases between them. Germline values: CDR1 MDHEN, CDR2 SYDVKM.

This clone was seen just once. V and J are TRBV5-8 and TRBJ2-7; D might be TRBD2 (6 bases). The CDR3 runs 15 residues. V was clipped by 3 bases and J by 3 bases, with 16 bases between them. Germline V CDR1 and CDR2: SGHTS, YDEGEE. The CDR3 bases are TGTGCCAGCAGCTCCGGGGGAGCGGGCAGCTACGAGCAGTACTTC. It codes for CASSSGGAGSYEQYF.

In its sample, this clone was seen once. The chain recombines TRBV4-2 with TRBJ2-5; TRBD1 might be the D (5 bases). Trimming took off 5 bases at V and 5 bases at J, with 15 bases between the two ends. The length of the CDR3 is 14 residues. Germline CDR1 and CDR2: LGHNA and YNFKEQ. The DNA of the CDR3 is TGTGCCAGCAGCTTCAGGGCTGGAGTTGAGACCCAGTACTTC. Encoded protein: CASSFRAGVETQYF.

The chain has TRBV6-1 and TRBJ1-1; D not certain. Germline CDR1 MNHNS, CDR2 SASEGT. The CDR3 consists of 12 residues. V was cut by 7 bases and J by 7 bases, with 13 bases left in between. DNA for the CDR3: TGTGCCAGCACCACGTGGGAAAGTGAAGCTTTCTTT. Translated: CASTTWESEAFF.

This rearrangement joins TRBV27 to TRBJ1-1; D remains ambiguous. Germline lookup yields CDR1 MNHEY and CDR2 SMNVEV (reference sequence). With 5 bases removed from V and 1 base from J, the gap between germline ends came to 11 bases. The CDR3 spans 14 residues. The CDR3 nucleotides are TGTGCCAGCAGTGGCGTCAGCCGGAACACTGAAGCTTTCTTT. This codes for CASSGVSRNTEAFF.

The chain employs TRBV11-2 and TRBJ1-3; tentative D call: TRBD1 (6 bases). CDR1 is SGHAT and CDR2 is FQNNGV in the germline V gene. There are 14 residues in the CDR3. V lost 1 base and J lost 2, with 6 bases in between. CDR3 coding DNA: TGTGCCAGCAGCTTAGGACAGGCTGGAAACACCATATATTTT. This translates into CASSLGQAGNTIYF.